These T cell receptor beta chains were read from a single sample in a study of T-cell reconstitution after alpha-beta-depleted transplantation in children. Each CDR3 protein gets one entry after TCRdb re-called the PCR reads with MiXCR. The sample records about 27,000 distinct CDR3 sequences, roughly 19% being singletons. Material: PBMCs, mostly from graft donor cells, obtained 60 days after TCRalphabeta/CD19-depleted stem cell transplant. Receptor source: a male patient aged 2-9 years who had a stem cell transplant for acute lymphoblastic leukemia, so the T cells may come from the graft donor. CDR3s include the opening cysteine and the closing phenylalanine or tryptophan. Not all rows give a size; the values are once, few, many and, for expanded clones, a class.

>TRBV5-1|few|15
CASSLATASNTEAFF
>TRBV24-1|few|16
CATSDMRGDFTDTQYF
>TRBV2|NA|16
CATQRDRVSYYYGYTF
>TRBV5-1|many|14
CASKAGPYTGELFF
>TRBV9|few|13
CASSVAVGYEQYF
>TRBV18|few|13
CASSRGLANEQYF
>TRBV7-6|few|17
CASSLDARGGFNQPQHF
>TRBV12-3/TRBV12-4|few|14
CASSLEPAAYGYTF
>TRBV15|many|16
CATSGFPGGSGNTIYF
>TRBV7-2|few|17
CASSLRGTSGTTGELFF
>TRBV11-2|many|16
CASSKSGIPLYNEQFF
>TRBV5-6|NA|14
CASSTTGPRREAFF
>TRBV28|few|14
CASSLRQGYSPLHF
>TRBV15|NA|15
CATSGFQGASYEQYF
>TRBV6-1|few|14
CASSRLRPLDEQYF
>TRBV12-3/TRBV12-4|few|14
CASSLTAGKSEQYF
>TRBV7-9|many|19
CASSLLPPLGNGSNQPQHF
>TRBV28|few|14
CASSATGVGSPLHF
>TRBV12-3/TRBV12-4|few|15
CASSFRQGTYNEQFF
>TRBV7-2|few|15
CASVAEAGGQETQYF
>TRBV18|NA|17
CASSPVSQSSGANVLTF
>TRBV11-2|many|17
CASSLGTSVISTDTQYF
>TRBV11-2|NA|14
CASSFGGTQETQYF
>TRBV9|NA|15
CASSVVLGGRDGYTF
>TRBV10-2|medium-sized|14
CASLTKEGATEAFF
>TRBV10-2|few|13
CASRRTDSYEQYF
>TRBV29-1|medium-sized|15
CSVEVASGLGGELFF
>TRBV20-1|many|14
CSARVSRDGTEAFF
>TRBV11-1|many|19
CASRGQGYSAFSSGNTIYF
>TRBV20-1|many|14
CSAPGRLAKNIQYF
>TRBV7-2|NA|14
CASNPDRVFTEAFF
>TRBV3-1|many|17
CASSQAMTGGDTGELFF
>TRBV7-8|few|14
CASSPWVMGETQYF
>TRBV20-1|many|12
CIITSSYNEQFF
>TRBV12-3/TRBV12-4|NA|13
CASSFGGYTEAFF
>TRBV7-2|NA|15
CASQDRVGVTYEQYF
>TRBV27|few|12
CASSGEATEAFF